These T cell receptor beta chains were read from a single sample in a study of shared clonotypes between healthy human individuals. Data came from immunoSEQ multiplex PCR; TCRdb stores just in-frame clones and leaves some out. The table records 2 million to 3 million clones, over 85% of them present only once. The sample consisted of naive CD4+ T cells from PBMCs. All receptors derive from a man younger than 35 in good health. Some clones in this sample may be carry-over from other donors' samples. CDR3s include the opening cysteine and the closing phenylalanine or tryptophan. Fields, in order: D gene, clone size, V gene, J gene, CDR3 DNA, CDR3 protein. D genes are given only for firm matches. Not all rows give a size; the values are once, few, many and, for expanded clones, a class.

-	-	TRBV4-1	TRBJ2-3	TGCGCCAGCAGCCAAGATCCGGCGAGGGGGGATACGCAGTATTTT	CASSQDPARGDTQYF
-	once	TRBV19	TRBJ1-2	TGTGCCAGTAGTCCGCGGGGGGACTATGGCTACACCTTC	CASSPRGDYGYTF
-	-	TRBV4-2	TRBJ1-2	TGTGCCAGCAGCCAGGAGGACATTCCCTATGGCTACACCTTC	CASSQEDIPYGYTF
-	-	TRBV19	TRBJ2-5	TGTGCCAGTAGTAGCGCGGCAGGGGGAGGGGAGACCCAGTACTTC	CASSSAAGGGETQYF
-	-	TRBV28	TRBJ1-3	TGTGCCAGCAGTTTGATGTCTGGAAACACCATATATTTT	CASSLMSGNTIYF
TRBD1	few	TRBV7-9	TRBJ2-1	TGTGCCAGCAGCTATTACAGGGGGCAGAATGAGCAGTTCTTC	CASSYYRGQNEQFF
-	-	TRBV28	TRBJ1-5	TGTGCCAGCAGTTTAATGGCAGCATATAGCAATCAGCCCCAGCATTTT	CASSLMAAYSNQPQHF
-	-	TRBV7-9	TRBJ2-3	TGTGCCAGCAGCTTCGACGGACAGCTCACAGATACGCAGTATTTT	CASSFDGQLTDTQYF
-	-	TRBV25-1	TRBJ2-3	TGTGCCAGCAGTGTCGGGACTCTTCGTACTGATACGCAGTATTTT	CASSVGTLRTDTQYF
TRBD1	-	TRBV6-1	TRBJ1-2	TGTGCCAGCAGTAAACCCCCGGGACAGGGTTTCGGCTACACCTTC	CASSKPPGQGFGYTF
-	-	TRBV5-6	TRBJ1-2	TGTGCCAGCAGCTTGGACAGGACCAACTATGGCTACACCTTC	CASSLDRTNYGYTF
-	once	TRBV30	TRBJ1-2	TGTGCCTGGAGTGTAGTTGATGGACGATCTCTGATCACCTTC	CAWSVVDGRSLITF
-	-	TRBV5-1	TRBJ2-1	TGCGCCAGCAGCTTACTAGTTTCCTCCTACAATGAGCAGTTCTTC	CASSLLVSSYNEQFF
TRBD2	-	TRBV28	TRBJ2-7	TGTGCCAGCAGTCCCCCCCCAACTAGCGGGAGCTACGAGCAGTACTTC	CASSPPPTSGSYEQYF
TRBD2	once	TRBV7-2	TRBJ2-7	TGTGCCAGCAGCGCCTACCAACTAGCGGGAGCGGAGGAGCAGTACTTC	CASSAYQLAGAEEQYF
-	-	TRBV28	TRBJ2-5	TGTGCCAGCAGTTTACAGGGCAGCCAAGAGACCCAGTACTTC	CASSLQGSQETQYF
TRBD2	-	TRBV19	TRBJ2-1	TGTGCCAGGAAGGCGGGAGGTTCCTCCTACAATGAGCAGTTCTTC	CARKAGGSSYNEQFF
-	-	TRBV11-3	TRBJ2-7	TGTGCCAGCAGCTTGGGCAGGGGAGACGAGCAGTACTTC	CASSLGRGDEQYF
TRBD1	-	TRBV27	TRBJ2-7	TGTGCCAGCAGCTTAGACAGGGGGGCCTACGAGCAGTACTTC	CASSLDRGAYEQYF
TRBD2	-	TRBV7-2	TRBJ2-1	TGTGCCAGCAGCTTAGAACTAGCGGGGTACAATGAGCAGTTCTTC	CASSLELAGYNEQFF
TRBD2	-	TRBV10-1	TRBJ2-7	TGCGCCAGCAGTGAGTCTTTATTGGCGGGAGGACAGTACTTC	CASSESLLAGGQYF
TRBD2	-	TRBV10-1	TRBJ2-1	TGCGCCAGCAGCCCCGGGACTAGCGGGAGGTACAATGAGCAGTTCTTC	CASSPGTSGRYNEQFF
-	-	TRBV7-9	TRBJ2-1	TGTGCCAGCAGGTCCACTGCGGGCACCTCCTACAATGAGCAGTTCTTC	CASRSTAGTSYNEQFF
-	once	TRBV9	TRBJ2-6	TGTGCCAGCAGCGTATTGGGGTTCTCTGGGGCCAACGTCCTGACTTTC	CASSVLGFSGANVLTF
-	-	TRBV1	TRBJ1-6	TGCACCAGCAGCCAAGACCCGGTCGGACATAATTCACCCCTCCACTTT	CTSSQDPVGHNSPLHF
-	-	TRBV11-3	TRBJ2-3	TGTGCCAGCAGCTTGGCCGTGAGCACAGATACGCAGTATTTT	CASSLAVSTDTQYF
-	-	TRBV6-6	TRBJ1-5	TGTGCCAGCAGTTACGGCGGGTTCCCTAGCAATCAGCCCCAGCATTTT	CASSYGGFPSNQPQHF
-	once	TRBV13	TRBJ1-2	TGTGCCAGCAGCTTAGGTGGCAGGGGAAACTATGGCTACACCTTC	CASSLGGRGNYGYTF
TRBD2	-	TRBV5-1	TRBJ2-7	TGCGCCAGCAGCTTGGAACTAGCGGGAGTGAACTACGAGCAGTACTTC	CASSLELAGVNYEQYF
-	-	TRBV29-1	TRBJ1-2	TGCAGCGTTCGGGAGGGGACCTGGGGCTACACCTTC	CSVREGTWGYTF
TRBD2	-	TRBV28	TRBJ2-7	TGTGCCAGCAGTTTATCAATAGCGGGAGGCCTCTCCTACGAGCAGTACTTC	CASSLSIAGGLSYEQYF
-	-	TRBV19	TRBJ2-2	TGTGCCAGTAGTATGGGTCACACCGGGGAGCTGTTTTTT	CASSMGHTGELFF
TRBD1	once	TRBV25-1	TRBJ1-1	TGTGCCAGCAGGCCAGGGGGTGGGTACACTGAAGCTTTCTTT	CASRPGGGYTEAFF